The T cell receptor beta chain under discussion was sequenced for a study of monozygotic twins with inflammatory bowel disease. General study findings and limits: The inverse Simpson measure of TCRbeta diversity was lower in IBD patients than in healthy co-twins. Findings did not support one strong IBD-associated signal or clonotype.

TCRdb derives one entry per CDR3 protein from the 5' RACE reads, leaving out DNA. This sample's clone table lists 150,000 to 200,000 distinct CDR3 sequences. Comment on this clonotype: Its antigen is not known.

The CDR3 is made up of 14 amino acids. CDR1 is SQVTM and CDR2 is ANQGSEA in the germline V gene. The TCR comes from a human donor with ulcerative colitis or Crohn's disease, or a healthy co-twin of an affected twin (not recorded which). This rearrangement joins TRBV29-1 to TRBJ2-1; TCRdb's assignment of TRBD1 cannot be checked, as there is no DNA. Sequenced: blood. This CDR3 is CSVPFLGSGGEQFF.